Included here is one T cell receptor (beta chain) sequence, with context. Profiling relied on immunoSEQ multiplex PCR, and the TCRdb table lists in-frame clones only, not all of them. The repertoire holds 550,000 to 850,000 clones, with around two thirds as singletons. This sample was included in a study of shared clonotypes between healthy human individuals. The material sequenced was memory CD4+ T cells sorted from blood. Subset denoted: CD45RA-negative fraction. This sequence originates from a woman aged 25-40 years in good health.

The CDR3 region is CASSVSGRQIGNTIYF. The CDR3 DNA follows: TGTGCCAGCAGCGTAAGTGGCAGGCAAATTGGAAACACCATATATTTT. V usage is TRBV9 and J usage is TRBJ1-3; D ambiguous. Germline V gives CDR1 SGDLS, CDR2 YYNGEE. The CDR3 spans 16 residues. Trimming shortened V by 1 base and J by 3 bases, and 14 bases separated the two germline ends.